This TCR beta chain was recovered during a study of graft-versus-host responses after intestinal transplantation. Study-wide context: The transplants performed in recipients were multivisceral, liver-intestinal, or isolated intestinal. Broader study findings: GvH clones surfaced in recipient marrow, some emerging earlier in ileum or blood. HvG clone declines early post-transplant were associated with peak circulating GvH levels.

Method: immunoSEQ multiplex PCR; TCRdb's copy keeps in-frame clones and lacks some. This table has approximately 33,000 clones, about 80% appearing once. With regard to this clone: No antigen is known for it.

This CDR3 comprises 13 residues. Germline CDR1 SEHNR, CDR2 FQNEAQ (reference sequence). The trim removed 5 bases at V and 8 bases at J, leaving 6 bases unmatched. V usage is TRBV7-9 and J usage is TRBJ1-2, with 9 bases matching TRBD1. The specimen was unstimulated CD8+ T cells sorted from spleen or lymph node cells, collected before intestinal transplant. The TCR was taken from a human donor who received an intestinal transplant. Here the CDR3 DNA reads TGTGCCAGCAGCGGGACAGGGCTTGAGGGCTACACCTTC. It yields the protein CASSGTGLEGYTF.